This T cell receptor beta chain was retrieved from a study of blood T cell repertoires in COVID-19. V lost 0 bases, J lost 3 bases, and 1 base stayed unmatched. The CDR3 is 16 amino acids. CDR1 is LGHDT, CDR2 YNNKEL, per germline (reference sequence). Per the study methods: Amplifying reference gene primers gave estimates of nucleated cell counts. Sequenced by immunoSEQ multiplex PCR; TCRdb stores in-frame clones only, minus some. The DNA gave D and trimming, while V, J and clone size come from that table. The repertoire consists of 200,000 to 300,000 clones, with 81% occurring once and the leading ten covering 6.5% to 8.5%.

This chain uses TRBV3-1 (or the pseudogene TRBV3-2) with TRBJ2-1, with 11 nucleotides matching TRBD1. Source material: peripheral blood. The clonotype was recovered from a woman of 80 years or more with COVID-19, enrolled during active disease. The CDR3 sequence is CASSQEGTGGYNEQFF. The CDR3 coding sequence is TGTGCCAGCAGCCAAGAAGGGACAGGGGGCTACAATGAGCAGTTCTTC.